This T cell receptor (beta chain) was retrieved from a study of T cell changes during pregnancy in multiple sclerosis. The CDR3 runs 13 residues. V shed 6 bases and J 7 bases; nucleotides not matched to a gene: 5. Germline V gene lookup returns CDR1 LNHDA and CDR2 SQIVND (reference sequence). The repertoire was sequenced with immunoSEQ multiplex PCR; TCRdb's copy has only in-frame clones and lacks some. The profile shows over 70,000 clones, about 93% of them singletons. This sequence joins TRBV19 and TRBJ2-2; 7 nucleotides agree with TRBD1. This sample comprised peripheral blood, obtained in the first trimester of pregnancy. The sequence derives from a female donor with multiple sclerosis, enrolled in a pregnancy study. The DNA for the CDR3 is TGTGCCAGTAGCCTCAGGGGGATCGGGGAGCTGTTTTTT. This translates into CASSLRGIGELFF.